A single sample gave rise to the 7 T cell receptor beta chains below, sequenced in a study of blood T cells in healthy people across ages. It was with a sample-barcoded 5' primer and a J-beta primer mix that a second PCR of roughly 6 to 11 cycles was run. In TCRdb, the 5' RACE reads were re-called with MiXCR into one record per CDR3 protein. The sample has more than 650,000 distinct CDR3 sequences, 53% seen once. The specimen sequenced was blood. All receptors derive from a man older than 75 in good health.

The chain has TRBV7-3 and TRBJ2-1, with 7 bases identical to TRBD2. Germline V CDR1 and CDR2: SGHTA, FQGTGA. V shed 2 bases, J shed 6 bases, and the junction held 7 bases outside the gene matches. The CDR3 is 15 amino acids. CDR3 DNA sequence: TGTGCCAGCAGCTTAGGACTAGGTAGGACCAATGAGCAGTTCTTC. Residues: CASSLGLGRTNEQFF.

This clonotype appeared a few times. The chain is built from TRBV5-1 and TRBJ2-5; tentatively, D is TRBD1 or TRBD2 (5 bases each). CDR1 and CDR2 (germline): SGHRS, YFSETQ. CDR3 length: 13 amino acids. Deletions cut 7 bases from V and 3 bases from J, with 13 bases between. The CDR3 nucleotides are TGCGCCAGCTACCGGGACGGTAAAGAGACCCAGTACTTC. Translated, it gives CASYRDGKETQYF.

The V gene is TRBV2, the J gene TRBJ1-1; no reliable D call. Germline V gene lookup returns CDR1 SNHLY and CDR2 FYNNEI. V gave up 8 bases and J gave up 2 bases, with 12 bases separating them. The CDR3 runs to 13 residues. CDR3 region: CASSGSVNTEAFF. The CDR3 DNA is TGTGCCAGCTCGGGGTCAGTAAACACTGAAGCTTTCTTT.

Notes on this clonotype: The junction departs from germline at one end; a sequencing error may be responsible. The chain is built from TRBV7-9 and TRBJ1-1; weak D call: TRBD1 (6 bases). CDR3 size: 16 residues. The germline V gene has CDR1 SEHNR and CDR2 FQNEAQ (reference sequence). The CDR3 nucleotides read TGTGTCAGCAGCTTAGGGGGGGCAGGGAAGGGCACTGAAGCTTTCTTT. It codes for CVSSLGGAGKGTEAFF.

The chain employs TRBV20-1 and TRBJ2-6, with 7 positions matching TRBD1. V lost 0 bases and J lost 0; bases outside the gene matches: 11. The CDR3 extends over 19 amino acids. The germline V gene has CDR1 DFQATT and CDR2 SNEGSKA (reference sequence). In nucleotides, the CDR3 is TGCAGTGCTAGAGACTTGGGACGCAGGGGGACCTCTGGGGCCAACGTCCTGACTTTC. This codes for CSARDLGRRGTSGANVLTF.

This clonotype was detected only once. The rearrangement joins TRBV6-2 or TRBV6-3 to TRBJ2-7; D not resolved. V lost 10 bases, J lost 4 bases, and 14 bases lay in between. From germline, CDR1 is MNHEY and CDR2 SVGEGT. CDR3 size: 12 residues. The CDR3 bases are TGTGCCACCAAGTATACACCTTACGAGCAGTACTTC. It specifies CATKYTPYEQYF.

This clonotype was seen more than once but under ten times. The chain recombines TRBV12-3 or TRBV12-4 with TRBJ2-6, with TRBD1 matching 10 bases. Trimming cost V 5 bases and J 2 bases; bases outside gene matches: 6. The CDR3 spans 17 residues. CDR3 DNA sequence: TGTGCCAGCAGTGGACCGGGACAGGGGACTGGGGCCAACGTCCTGACTTTC. Amino acids: CASSGPGQGTGANVLTF.